This T cell receptor beta chain originates from a study of blood T cell repertoires in COVID-19. Study context: Sites across the United States, Italy and Spain contributed samples from acute and convalescent COVID-19. Sources were T cells, B-cell-depleted T cells, or PBMCs; the material itself was cDNA or gDNA.

The V gene end was trimmed by 2 bases and the J gene end by 0 bases; junction bases not matched to a gene: 3. The CDR3 covers 15 residues. Germline V gene lookup returns CDR1 SGHAT and CDR2 FQNNGV. Study processing details: Counts of nucleated cells, estimated from reference gene primer amplification, were obtained. The assay was immunoSEQ multiplex PCR, and TCRdb's table has in-frame clones only and misses some. The V and J calls and clone size were taken over from that table, and D and trimming were inferred from the DNA. This sample carries under 250,000 clones, around four fifths of them seen once, and the ten largest clones take roughly 7.6%.

Sequencing input: peripheral blood. The sequence derives from a woman between 45 and 65 years old with active or convalescent COVID-19. V is TRBV11-2 and J is TRBJ2-7; 8 nucleotides line up with TRBD1. The chain's CDR3 is CASSLTGGTSYEQYV. Here the CDR3 DNA reads TGTGCCAGCAGCTTAACAGGGGGTACCTCCTACGAGCAGTACGTC.